Listed here is a single TCR beta chain. The assay was immunoSEQ multiplex PCR, and TCRdb's table has in-frame clones only and misses some. In the table there are roughly 100,000 clones, roughly 93% of which are singletons. This sample is drawn from a study of T cell changes during pregnancy in multiple sclerosis. Germline CDR1 reads SNHLY; CDR2 reads FYNNEI. V was trimmed by 10 bases and J by 8 bases, leaving 15 bases between them. The length of the CDR3 is 13 residues. The sequencing used peripheral blood, collected after pregnancy. The TCR sequence derives from a female donor with multiple sclerosis, enrolled in a pregnancy study. The chain employs TRBV2 and TRBJ1-6; no clear D. CDR3 residues: CATQRGMDSPLHF. In DNA form, the CDR3 reads TGTGCCACCCAGCGGGGTATGGATTCACCCCTCCACTTT.